This TCR beta chain stems from a study of T cell responses to AZD1222 COVID-19 vaccine. Overall study findings and caveats: Spike-wide vaccine-associated CD4 TCRs dominated at 160-218 and 743-854. A reported finding is that nearly half of spike-specific TCRs target unmutated variant regions. The study identified only a handful of AZD1222 recipients as seropositive at baseline. An increase in Spike-specific TCR breadth and depth was observed after two AZD1222 doses.

Concerning this clone: What it binds is unknown.

Clones were sequenced by immunoSEQ multiplex PCR, and TCRdb holds only the in-frame ones, with some missing. The table has some 150,000 clones, nearly 90% seen once. The CDR3 is 16 amino acids. Germline CDR1 and CDR2: LGHNA and YNFKEQ. V lost 0 bases and J 1 base, leaving 12 bases between the germline ends. The genes are TRBV4-2 and TRBJ1-2, with no clear D. This TCR was sampled from an adult who received the MenACWY meningococcal vaccine as a control. Sequencing used peripheral blood, obtained 28 days after the second dose of the MenACWY control vaccine. Here the CDR3 reads CASSQERLRVNYGYTF. CDR3 nucleotide sequence: TGTGCCAGCAGCCAAGAACGACTCCGAGTTAACTATGGCTACACCTTC.